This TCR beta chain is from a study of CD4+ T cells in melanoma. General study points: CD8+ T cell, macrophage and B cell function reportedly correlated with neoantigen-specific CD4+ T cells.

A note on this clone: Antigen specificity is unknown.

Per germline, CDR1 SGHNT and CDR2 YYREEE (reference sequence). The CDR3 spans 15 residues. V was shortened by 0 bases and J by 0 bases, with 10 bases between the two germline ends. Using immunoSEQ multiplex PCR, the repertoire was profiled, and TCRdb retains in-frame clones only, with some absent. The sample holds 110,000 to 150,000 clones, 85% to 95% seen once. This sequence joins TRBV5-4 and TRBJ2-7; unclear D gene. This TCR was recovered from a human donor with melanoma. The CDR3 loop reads CASSLVLGSSYEQYF. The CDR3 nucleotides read TGTGCCAGCAGCTTGGTGCTGGGTAGCTCCTACGAGCAGTACTTC.